Each of the 22 T cell receptor beta chains below was sequenced from the same sample in a study of shared clonotypes between healthy human individuals. The data were produced by immunoSEQ multiplex PCR, yet TCRdb's version contains in-frame clones alone and is incomplete. Of tens of thousands of clones listed, over 55% were seen once; the top ten hold about 51%. Sequenced input: memory CD8+ T cells sorted from blood. Subset denoted: CD45RO+ cells pooled with CCR7-negative TemRA cells. Receptor source: a man aged 30 to 45 in good health.

This clone has only one observation. This chain joins TRBV6-5 and TRBJ1-3; 7 bases are a match to TRBD1. The V segment lost 0 bases and the J segment 2 bases; nucleotides outside the gene matches: 4. The CDR3 runs to 16 residues. Germline V lookup: CDR1 MNHEY, CDR2 SVGAGI. The CDR3 loop reads CASSYSETGPGNTIYF. CDR3 DNA: TGTGCCAGCAGTTACTCGGAGACAGGGCCTGGAAACACCATATATTTT.

This clone was found once. The rearrangement joins TRBV15 to TRBJ1-2; D remains ambiguous. V shed 5 bases and J shed 5 bases, with 12 bases lying between them. Per germline, CDR1 LNHNV and CDR2 YYDKDF (reference sequence). The CDR3 is made up of 13 amino acids. The CDR3 DNA reads as TGTGCCACCAGCGGATTAGAAGAGTATGGCTACACCTTC. It yields the protein CATSGLEEYGYTF.

The V and J genes are TRBV7-2 and TRBJ2-4; D not certain. The V and J ends lost 5 bases and 9 bases respectively, with 11 bases between them. Germline loops: CDR1 SGHTA, CDR2 FQGNSA. The CDR3 extends over 12 amino acids. CDR3 protein: CASSRPMGIQYF. The CDR3 region has the DNA TGTGCCAGCAGCCGCCCGATGGGCATTCAGTACTTC.

The chain has TRBV6-5 and TRBJ1-1; TRBD1 agrees at 9 bases. CDR1 MNHEY and CDR2 SVGAGI come from the germline V gene. The CDR3 spans 12 residues. Losses at the gene ends were 5 bases for V and 10 bases for J; bases not matched to a gene: 5. The CDR3 sequence is CASSTGGMVAFF. In nucleotides, the CDR3 is TGTGCCAGCAGTACAGGGGGCATGGTAGCTTTCTTT.

Regarding this clone: The germline gene is not matched at one end of the junction; a read error may be the cause. V gene TRBV6-4 combines with J gene TRBJ2-3; D is uncertain. Germline V gene data show CDR1 as MRHNA and CDR2 as SNTAGT. The CDR3 runs 12 residues. CDR3 sequence: CASSLEQPRLNF. CDR3 nucleotides: TGTGCCAGCAGTTTGGAACAGCCGCGCTTGAATTTT.

The genes are TRBV7-9 and TRBJ2-7; no clear D gene. The V and J ends lost 2 bases and 0 bases respectively, with 8 bases between them. The CDR3 length is 14 residues. The germline V gene has CDR1 SEHNR and CDR2 FQNEAQ (reference sequence). CDR3 sequence reads: CASSLSTDSYEQYF. As DNA, the CDR3 is TGTGCCAGCAGCTTATCTACAGACTCCTACGAGCAGTACTTC.

For the CDR3, the DNA is TGTGCCATCGGGACAGGGGTGAACTATGGCTACACCTTC. As protein: CAIGTGVNYGYTF. V usage is TRBV2 and J usage is TRBJ1-2, with 10 bases aligning to TRBD1. The V segment lost 10 bases and the J segment 2 bases; nucleotides outside the gene matches: 4. Germline CDR1 reads SNHLY; CDR2 reads FYNNEI. CDR3 length: 13 amino acids.

This clone has more than one count but fewer than ten. This chain links TRBV27 with TRBJ2-7; D may be TRBD2 (5 bases). Germline CDR1 reads MNHEY; CDR2 reads SMNVEV (reference sequence). CDR3 length: 11 residues. V was pared by 9 bases and J by 3 bases, with 9 bases between. The CDR3 region has the DNA TGTGCCAGTGAAACTAGCTACGAGCAGTACTTC. This codes for CASETSYEQYF.

This clone was seen ten or more times. This chain's CDR3 is CASAVGATLMDEQFF. The CDR3 DNA follows: TGTGCTAGTGCGGTTGGGGCTACCCTCATGGATGAGCAGTTCTTC. This chain uses TRBV12-5 with TRBJ2-1; D perhaps matches TRBD1 (5 bases). Germline-derived CDR1 and CDR2 are LGHNT and FRNRAP. Trimming took off 7 bases at V and 8 bases at J, with 21 bases between the two ends. The CDR3 runs 15 residues.

This sequence joins TRBV28 and TRBJ2-7; tentatively, D is TRBD1 (6 bases). Looked up from germline, CDR1 is MDHEN and CDR2 is SYDVKM. Trimming took 10 bases from V and 0 from J, leaving 10 bases between them. The CDR3 runs 12 residues. In nucleotides, the CDR3 is TGTGCCACCAGGACAGACTCCTACGAGCAGTACTTC. Protein: CATRTDSYEQYF.

V and J are TRBV4-1 and TRBJ2-1; a possible D gene is TRBD1 (5 bases). Trimming cost V 0 bases and J 10 bases, with 16 bases left between them. The length of the CDR3 is 15 residues. The germline V gene encodes CDR1 MGHRA and CDR2 YSYEKL. The CDR3 DNA follows: TGCGCCAGCAGCCAAGAAGAAGGCAGGGCATCCGAGCAGTTCTTC. Residues: CASSQEEGRASEQFF.

J is TRBJ2-1 and V is TRBV15; unclear D gene. V lost 5 bases, J lost 8 bases, and 19 bases lay in between. CDR1 and CDR2 (germline): LNHNV, YYDKDF (reference sequence). The CDR3 is made up of 15 amino acids. The CDR3 spells CATSQATQATDEQFF. The CDR3 DNA reads TGTGCCACCAGCCAAGCGACGCAGGCTACGGATGAGCAGTTCTTC.

This clone was observed many times. V and J are TRBV7-8 and TRBJ2-7; the match to TRBD2 covers 12 bases. CDR1 SGHVS and CDR2 FQNEAQ come from the germline V gene. The CDR3 has 17 residues. V shed 5 bases, J shed 2 bases, and the junction held 10 bases outside the gene matches. This CDR3 reads CASSPGLAGPLAYEQYF. The CDR3 region has the DNA TGTGCCAGCAGCCCCGGACTAGCGGGACCGCTCGCCTACGAGCAGTACTTC.

About this clone itself: A much larger clone is a single base away; this may be a read error. The sample holds other DNA sequences that translate to the same CDR3. The V and J genes are TRBV11-3 and TRBJ2-1; D not certain. Trimming took 0 bases from V and 6 from J, leaving 6 bases between them. Germline V gene data show CDR1 as SGHNT and CDR2 as YENEEA. This CDR3 contains 13 residues. The CDR3, as DNA: TGTGCCAGCAGCTTAGATTCTTTCAATGAGCAGTTCTTC. It encodes CASSLDSFNEQFF. The full variable domain, with the rest looked up from reference TRBV11-3 and TRBJ2-1, is EAGVVQSPRYKIIEKKQPVAFWCNPISGHNTLYWYLQNLGQGPELLIRYENEEAVDDSQLPKDRFSAERLKGVDSTLKIQPAELGDSAVYLCASSLDSFNEQFFGPGTRLTVL.

The sample holds one count of this clone. The chain couples TRBV6-5 to TRBJ2-3; no definite D call. CDR3 size: 14 residues. Per the germline V gene, CDR1 is MNHEY and CDR2 is SVGAGI. Deletions cut 3 bases from V and 0 bases from J, with 7 bases between. This CDR3 reads CASSYAQSTDTQYF. As DNA, the CDR3 is TGTGCCAGCAGTTATGCGCAAAGCACAGATACGCAGTATTTT.

This clone turned up a few times. This chain links TRBV29-1 with TRBJ2-4; maybe TRBD2 (6 bases). Germline-derived CDR1 and CDR2 are SQVTM and ANQGSEA. The V and J ends lost 5 bases and 5 bases respectively, with 10 bases between them. CDR3 size: 12 residues. The CDR3 here is CSVPGGENIQYF. DNA of the CDR3: TGCAGCGTTCCCGGGGGAGAAAACATTCAGTACTTC.

V is TRBV25-1 and J is TRBJ1-5; D gene uncertain. The V end lost 8 bases, the J end lost 1 base, and 3 bases lay between the germline ends. Germline assignment: CDR1 MGHDK and CDR2 SYGVNS. CDR3 length: 11 amino acids. The CDR3 region has the DNA TGTGCCAGCGGGAGCAATCAGCCCCAGCATTTT. It is translated as CASGSNQPQHF.

This clone has at least ten counts. The CDR3 reads CASSVTGTGSNEQFF. The CDR3 nucleotides read TGTGCCAGCAGCGTAACCGGGACAGGGTCCAATGAGCAGTTCTTC. The chain combines TRBV9 with TRBJ2-1, with 9 bases aligning to TRBD1. The ends lost 1 base at V and 6 bases at J; junction bases unmatched: 5. The germline gives CDR1 SGDLS, CDR2 YYNGEE. The CDR3 sequence is 15 residues long.

This clone was observed at least ten times. The chain carries TRBV28 and TRBJ1-2; no clear D gene. Trimming cost V 6 bases and J 7 bases, with 9 bases left between them. Germline V gene sequence: CDR1 MDHEN, CDR2 SYDVKM. The CDR3 has 11 amino acids. The CDR3 region has the DNA TGTGCCAGCAGCGAACGTTTTGGCTACACCTTC. As protein: CASSERFGYTF.

The V and J genes are TRBV29-1 and TRBJ2-3, with TRBD2 identical over 13 bases. The germline V gene has CDR1 SQVTM and CDR2 ANQGSEA. This CDR3 has 17 amino acids. After removal of 4 bases from V and 1 base from J, the junction contained 8 bases not matched to a gene. The CDR3 here is CSVGGLAGEGGTDTQYF. The CDR3 bases are TGCAGCGTTGGTGGACTAGCGGGAGAGGGGGGCACAGATACGCAGTATTTT.

This chain links TRBV2 with TRBJ2-7; perhaps TRBD2 as D (6 bases). This CDR3 has 16 residues. The germline gives CDR1 SNHLY, CDR2 FYNNEI. V shed 8 bases and J shed 5 bases, with 25 bases lying between them. For the CDR3, the DNA is TGTGCCAGCGGGTGGGCCCGGGACTCCGGACAAGACGAGCAGTACTTC. It codes for CASGWARDSGQDEQYF.

In its sample, this clone was seen a few times. The chain employs TRBV4-3 and TRBJ1-2; no reliable D call. Germline V gene lookup returns CDR1 LGHNA and CDR2 YSLEER. This CDR3 is built from 16 residues. V lost 5 bases to trimming and J lost 4 bases, with 20 bases between them. CDR3 loop: CASSGRRRRKTYGYTF. The CDR3 DNA sequence: TGCGCCAGCAGCGGACGGAGACGTCGAAAGACCTATGGCTACACCTTC.